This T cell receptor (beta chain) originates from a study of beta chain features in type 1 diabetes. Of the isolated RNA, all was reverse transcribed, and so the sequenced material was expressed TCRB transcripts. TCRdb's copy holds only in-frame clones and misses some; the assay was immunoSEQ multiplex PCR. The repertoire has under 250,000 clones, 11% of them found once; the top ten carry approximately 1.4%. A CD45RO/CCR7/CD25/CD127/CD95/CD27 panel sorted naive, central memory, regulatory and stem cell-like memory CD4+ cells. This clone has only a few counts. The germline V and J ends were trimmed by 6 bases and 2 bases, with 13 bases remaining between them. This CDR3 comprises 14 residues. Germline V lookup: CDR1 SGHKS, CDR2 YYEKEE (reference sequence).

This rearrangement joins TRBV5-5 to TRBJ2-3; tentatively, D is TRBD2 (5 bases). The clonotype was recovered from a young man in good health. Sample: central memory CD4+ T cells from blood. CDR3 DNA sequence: TGTGCCAGCATCACCTCGGGATTCACAGATACGCAGTATTTT. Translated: CASITSGFTDTQYF.